Shown below are 24 T cell receptor beta chains from a single sample sequenced in a study of T cell responses to AZD1222 COVID-19 vaccine. Using immunoSEQ multiplex PCR, the repertoire was profiled, and TCRdb retains in-frame clones only, with some absent. The sample holds 90,000 to 120,000 clones; around 91% are singletons and the top ten take around 20%. The sample was peripheral blood, taken on day 0 of AZD1222 vaccination. The receptor source for this set is an adult in good health.

This chain links TRBV25-1 with TRBJ2-7; no reliable D call. V gave up 5 bases and J gave up 2 bases, with 10 bases separating them. The germline V gene encodes CDR1 MGHDK and CDR2 SYGVNS. This CDR3 has 13 amino acids. The CDR3 spells CASSPMIPYEQYF. The DNA for the CDR3 is TGTGCCAGCAGTCCGATGATCCCCTACGAGCAGTACTTC.

This chain joins TRBV10-3 and TRBJ1-1, with 8 bases lining up with TRBD1. Trimming took 9 bases from V and 0 from J; bases not matched to a gene: 18. Germline V gene lookup returns CDR1 ENHRY and CDR2 SYGVKD. This CDR3 comprises 18 residues. CDR3 bases: TGTGCCATGGGGGACAGGAGCCTAGTCAGGAATATGAACACTGAAGCTTTCTTT. The encoded protein is CAMGDRSLVRNMNTEAFF.

The V gene is TRBV7-2, the J gene TRBJ1-3; D uncertain. CDR3 size: 15 residues. Germline-derived CDR1 and CDR2 are SGHTA and FQGNSA. Between the trimmed V and J ends, which lost 2 bases and 4 bases, there was a span of 12 bases. The CDR3 is CASSLYHATGNTIYF. The CDR3 DNA reads as TGTGCCAGCAGCTTATATCATGCTACCGGAAACACCATATATTTT.

V usage is TRBV7-2 and J usage is TRBJ1-5; TRBD1 agrees at 7 bases. J lost 6 bases, V lost 1 base, and 6 bases had no gene match. The CDR3 is made up of 15 amino acids. Germline values: CDR1 SGHTA, CDR2 FQGNSA. The chain's CDR3 is CASSLGGQSGQPQHF. CDR3 DNA sequence: TGTGCCAGCAGCTTAGGGGGACAGTCTGGTCAGCCCCAGCATTTT. Complete variable domain (other parts from reference TRBV7-2 and TRBJ1-5): GAGVSQSPSNKVTEKGKDVELRCDPISGHTALYWYRQSLGQGLEFLIYFQGNSAPDKSGLPSDRFSAERTGGSVSTLTIQRTQQEDSAVYLCASSLGGQSGQPQHFGDGTRLSIL.

This clone was picked up a small number of times. The V call is TRBV18, the J call TRBJ1-1, with TRBD1 as a possible D gene (6 bases). V was trimmed by 3 bases and J by 2 bases, leaving 13 bases between them. The CDR3 is 15 residues long. The germline CDR1 and CDR2 sequences are KGHSH and LQKENI. The chain's CDR3 is CASSPWDNLNTEAFF. Here the CDR3 DNA reads TGTGCCAGCTCACCGTGGGACAACTTAAACACTGAAGCTTTCTTT.

The chain recombines TRBV5-1 with TRBJ2-1; TRBD2 is a possible D gene (6 bases). Germline CDR1 SGHRS, CDR2 YFSETQ. The CDR3 extends over 14 amino acids. V lost 4 bases, J lost 9 bases, and 17 bases lay in between. The CDR3: CASSKDGGSSEQFF. The CDR3 DNA sequence: TGCGCCAGCAGCAAAGACGGGGGAAGCAGTGAGCAGTTCTTC.

V is TRBV6-5 and J is TRBJ2-4; 8 bases match TRBD1. CDR3 length: 15 amino acids. Germline loops: CDR1 MNHEY, CDR2 SVGAGI. The junction had 11 bases not matched to a gene; V was cut back by 5 bases and J by 8 bases. The CDR3 reads CASSPGQGGPDIQYF. For the CDR3, the DNA is TGTGCCAGCAGTCCCGGACAGGGAGGCCCCGACATTCAGTACTTC.

The chain is built from TRBV2 and TRBJ1-4; weak D call: TRBD1 (5 bases). V was shortened by 8 bases and J by 8 bases, with 12 bases between the two germline ends. The CDR3 extends over 12 amino acids. Looked up from germline, CDR1 is SNHLY and CDR2 is FYNNEI. The CDR3 region is CASQTREEKLFF. For the CDR3, the DNA is TGTGCCAGCCAGACCAGGGAGGAAAAACTGTTTTTT.

The chain has TRBV2 and TRBJ2-4, with no clear D. This CDR3 spans 13 amino acids. V lost 5 bases and J lost 0, with 5 bases in between. Germline-derived CDR1 and CDR2 are SNHLY and FYNNEI. The CDR3 nucleotides are TGTGCCAGCAGTAGTTTAGCCAAAAACATTCAGTACTTC. It codes for CASSSLAKNIQYF.

The gene calls are TRBV5-1 and TRBJ1-4; D possibly corresponds to TRBD1 (5 bases). The V gene lost 6 bases and the J gene lost 3 bases, with 12 bases spanning the gap. Germline CDR1 reads SGHRS; CDR2 reads YFSETQ. The CDR3 sequence is 14 residues long. For the CDR3, the DNA is TGCGCCAGCACCGAAGGGGCGGCTAATGAAAAACTGTTTTTT. Translation: CASTEGAANEKLFF. Supplemented by reference TRBV5-1 and TRBJ1-4, the full variable domain reads KAGVTQTPRYLIKTRGQQVTLSCSPISGHRSVSWYQQTPGQGLQFLFEYFSETQRNKGNFPGRFSGRQFSNSRSEMNVSTLELGDSALYLCASTEGAANEKLFFGSGTQLSVL.

The chain recombines TRBV3-1 (or the pseudogene TRBV3-2) with TRBJ2-2; the match to TRBD2 covers 7 bases. The V and J ends lost 6 bases and 7 bases, in that order; junction bases with no gene match: 11. Looked up from germline, CDR1 is LGHDT and CDR2 is YNNKEL (reference sequence). The CDR3 totals 15 residues. The CDR3 is CASRLQGLGGGELFF. The CDR3 DNA reads TGTGCCAGCAGGCTACAAGGACTAGGCGGCGGGGAGCTGTTTTTT.

V gene TRBV10-2 combines with J gene TRBJ1-2; 7 positions match TRBD1. Unmatched junction bases numbered 6, after V lost 4 bases and J lost 10 bases. The CDR3 contains 12 residues. CDR1 and CDR2 from the germline V gene are WSHSY and SAAADI. This CDR3 is CASSAQGPPYTF. CDR3 in DNA: TGCGCCAGCAGTGCACAGGGGCCTCCCTACACCTTC.

This clone was seen more than once but under ten times. This chain links TRBV3-1 (or the pseudogene TRBV3-2) with TRBJ2-1, with 8 bases fitting TRBD2. The CDR3 runs to 15 residues. Germline loops: CDR1 LGHDT, CDR2 YNNKEL (reference sequence). V dropped 4 bases and J dropped 7; count of bases not matched to a gene: 9. The CDR3 sequence: CASSPPGLGRNEQFF. CDR3 bases: TGTGCCAGCAGCCCACCGGGACTAGGCCGTAATGAGCAGTTCTTC.

The chain has TRBV5-1 and TRBJ2-2, with TRBD2 matching 12 bases. V was pared by 4 bases and J by 4 bases, with 11 bases of the junction left unmatched. The CDR3 runs 18 residues. The germline V gene has CDR1 SGHRS and CDR2 YFSETQ. The CDR3 nucleotides read TGCGCCAGCAGCCAACAGAGCGGACTAGCGGGGTCCACCGGGGAGCTGTTTTTT. It translates to CASSQQSGLAGSTGELFF.

This clone was seen only a few times. This chain joins TRBV19 and TRBJ1-2, with D perhaps matching TRBD1 (5 bases). Germline assignment: CDR1 LNHDA and CDR2 SQIVND (reference sequence). The V and J ends lost 7 bases and 0 bases respectively, with 18 bases between them. The CDR3 runs 16 residues. The CDR3 bases are TGTGCCAGTACGAGGGCGTGGGGCCCGACTAACTATGGCTACACCTTC. Translating it yields CASTRAWGPTNYGYTF.

This chain uses TRBV4-2 with TRBJ2-7; a possible D gene is TRBD2 (5 bases). Germline CDR1 and CDR2: LGHNA and YNFKEQ. V was cut by 0 bases and J by 4 bases, with 25 bases left in between. There are 19 residues in the CDR3. CDR3 nucleotide sequence: TGTGCCAGCAGCCAAGATCTTTATCCATTGAGCGGCATTTTTTACGAGCAGTACTTC. This codes for CASSQDLYPLSGIFYEQYF.

The chain couples TRBV11-1 to TRBJ1-3; unclear D gene. Trimming removed 3 bases at V and 4 bases at J, with 10 bases between. In germline, CDR1 is SGHAT, CDR2 FQDESV (reference sequence). The CDR3 is 14 residues long. The CDR3 reads CASSFHGRGNTIYF. In DNA, the CDR3 is TGTGCCAGCAGCTTCCACGGACGAGGAAACACCATATATTTT.

J is TRBJ2-7 and V is TRBV29-1; 11 bases align to TRBD2. The CDR3 totals 15 residues. Germline loops: CDR1 SQVTM, CDR2 ANQGSEA. Germline trimming cut 3 bases from V and 7 bases from J; bases unmatched to any gene: 11. The CDR3: CSVERGIAGGEEQYF. CDR3 nucleotides: TGCAGCGTTGAGCGTGGAATAGCGGGGGGGGAAGAGCAGTACTTC.

This clone was seen a handful of times. V is TRBV7-9 and J is TRBJ2-3; TRBD2 matches 10 bases. Germline CDR1 SEHNR, CDR2 FQNEAQ (reference sequence). Unmatched junction bases numbered 10, after V lost 5 bases and J lost 2 bases. The CDR3 runs 17 residues. The CDR3 here is CASSPQSAGGATDTQYF. The CDR3 coding sequence is TGTGCCAGCAGCCCCCAGTCAGCGGGGGGGGCCACAGATACGCAGTATTTT.

This chain joins TRBV2 and TRBJ2-2; TRBD1 or TRBD2 may be the D gene (5 bases each). Between the trimmed V and J ends, which lost 7 bases and 5 bases, there was a span of 17 bases. Germline V lookup: CDR1 SNHLY, CDR2 FYNNEI. This CDR3 is built from 15 residues. For the CDR3, the DNA is TGTGCCAGCAAGACGATGGGGGTTATAACCGGGGAGCTGTTTTTT. Its translation is CASKTMGVITGELFF.

The V call is TRBV6-2 or TRBV6-3, the J call TRBJ2-2; D is tentatively TRBD1 or TRBD2 (5 bases each). V shed 4 bases and J shed 5 bases, with 20 bases lying between them. The CDR3 extends over 17 amino acids. Germline CDR1 is MNHEY and CDR2 is SVGEGT. CDR3 sequence: CASSSPHGAGRTGELFF. CDR3 coding DNA: TGTGCCAGCAGTTCCCCTCACGGGGCTGGACGAACCGGGGAGCTGTTTTTT.

This sequence joins TRBV30 and TRBJ2-3, with 7 bases fitting TRBD1. Germline lookup yields CDR1 GTSNPN and CDR2 SVGIG (reference sequence). The CDR3 is 12 amino acids. V lost 2 bases and J lost 15; bases outside the gene matches: 11. The CDR3: CAWSPGADRTYF. DNA of the CDR3: TGTGCCTGGAGTCCCGGGGCGGACAGGACCTATTTT.

The V and J genes are TRBV4-3 and TRBJ2-6; D gene unclear. Germline lookup yields CDR1 LGHNA and CDR2 YSLEER. Trimming left V 0 bases short and J 3 bases short, with 6 bases between. This CDR3 has 15 amino acids. The CDR3 region has the DNA TGCGCCAGCAGCCAAGAGGAGAGTGGGGCCAACGTCCTGACTTTC. This translates into CASSQEESGANVLTF.

The gene calls are TRBV3-1 (or the pseudogene TRBV3-2) and TRBJ1-5, with D perhaps matching TRBD1 (6 bases). The CDR3 has 16 amino acids. V dropped 1 base and J dropped 2 bases, with 12 bases sitting between them. The V gene's germline CDR1 is LGHDT and CDR2 YNNKEL (reference sequence). CDR3 region: CASSQGSGGGNQPQHF. DNA of the CDR3: TGTGCCAGCAGCCAAGGGTCCGGGGGCGGCAATCAGCCCCAGCATTTT.